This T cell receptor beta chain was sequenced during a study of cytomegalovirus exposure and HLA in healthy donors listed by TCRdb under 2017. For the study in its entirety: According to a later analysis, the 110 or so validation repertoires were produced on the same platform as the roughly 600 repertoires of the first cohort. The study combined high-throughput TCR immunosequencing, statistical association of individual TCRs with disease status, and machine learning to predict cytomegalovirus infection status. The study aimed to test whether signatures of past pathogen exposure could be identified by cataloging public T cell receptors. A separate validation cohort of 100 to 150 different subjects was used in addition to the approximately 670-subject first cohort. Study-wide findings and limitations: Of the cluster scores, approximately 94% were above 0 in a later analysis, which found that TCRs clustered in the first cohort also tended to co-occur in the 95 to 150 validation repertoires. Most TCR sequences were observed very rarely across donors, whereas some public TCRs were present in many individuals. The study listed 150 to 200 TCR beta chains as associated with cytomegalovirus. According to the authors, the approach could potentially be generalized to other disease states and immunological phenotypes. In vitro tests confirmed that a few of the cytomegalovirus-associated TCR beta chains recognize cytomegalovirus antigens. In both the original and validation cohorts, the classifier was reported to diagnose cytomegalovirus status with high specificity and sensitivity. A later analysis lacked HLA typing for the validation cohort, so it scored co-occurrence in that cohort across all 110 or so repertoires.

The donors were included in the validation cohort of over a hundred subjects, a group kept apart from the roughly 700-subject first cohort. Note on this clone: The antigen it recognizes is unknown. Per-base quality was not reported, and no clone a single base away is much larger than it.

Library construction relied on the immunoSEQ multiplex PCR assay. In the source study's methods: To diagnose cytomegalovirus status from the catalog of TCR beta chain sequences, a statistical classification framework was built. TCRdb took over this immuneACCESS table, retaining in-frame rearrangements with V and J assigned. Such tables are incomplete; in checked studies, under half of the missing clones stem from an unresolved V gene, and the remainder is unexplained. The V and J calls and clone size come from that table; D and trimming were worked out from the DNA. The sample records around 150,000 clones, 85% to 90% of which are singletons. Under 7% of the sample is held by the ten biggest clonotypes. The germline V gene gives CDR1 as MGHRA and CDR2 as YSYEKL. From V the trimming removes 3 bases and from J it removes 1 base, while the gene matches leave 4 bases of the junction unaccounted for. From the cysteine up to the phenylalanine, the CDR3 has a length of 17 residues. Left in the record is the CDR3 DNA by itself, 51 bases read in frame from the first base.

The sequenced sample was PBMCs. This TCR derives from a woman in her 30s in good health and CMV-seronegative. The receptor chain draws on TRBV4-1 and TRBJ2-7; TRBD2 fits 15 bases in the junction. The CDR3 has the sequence CASSQGLAGGLSYEQYF. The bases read TGCGCCAGCAGCCAGGGACTAGCGGGAGGACTATCCTACGAGCAGTACTTC.